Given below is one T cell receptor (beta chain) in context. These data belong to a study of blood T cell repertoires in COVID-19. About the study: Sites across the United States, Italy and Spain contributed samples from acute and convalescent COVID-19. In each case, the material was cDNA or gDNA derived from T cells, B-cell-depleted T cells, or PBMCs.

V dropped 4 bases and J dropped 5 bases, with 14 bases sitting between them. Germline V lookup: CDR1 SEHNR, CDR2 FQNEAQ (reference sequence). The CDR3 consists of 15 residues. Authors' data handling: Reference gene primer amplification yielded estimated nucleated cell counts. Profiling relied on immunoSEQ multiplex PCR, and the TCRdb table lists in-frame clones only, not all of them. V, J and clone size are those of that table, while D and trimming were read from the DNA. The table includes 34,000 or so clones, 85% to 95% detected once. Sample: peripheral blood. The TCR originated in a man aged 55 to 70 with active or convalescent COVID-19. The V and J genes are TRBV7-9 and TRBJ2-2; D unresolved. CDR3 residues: CASSSVLERTGELFF. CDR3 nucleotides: TGTGCCAGCAGCTCAGTATTGGAGCGAACCGGGGAGCTGTTTTTT.